A single sample gave rise to the 12 T cell receptor beta chains below, sequenced in a study of T cell changes during pregnancy in multiple sclerosis. Repertoires were generated with immunoSEQ multiplex PCR, while TCRdb's copy carries only in-frame clones and drops some. This sample has around 69,000 clones, with about 92% found just once. The sample consisted of peripheral blood, taken in the third trimester of pregnancy. These TCRs come from a female donor in good health, enrolled as a control in a pregnancy study.

The chain couples TRBV7-8 to TRBJ2-1; 8 nucleotides agree with TRBD2. Germline trimming cut 0 bases from V and 12 bases from J; bases unmatched to any gene: 7. The CDR3 loop spans 14 amino acids. The germline gives CDR1 SGHVS, CDR2 FQNEAQ. CDR3: CASSLAGGSGRQFF. The CDR3 bases are TGTGCCAGCAGCTTAGCCGGGGGGAGCGGGAGGCAGTTCTTC.

This chain links TRBV7-2 with TRBJ2-2, with a tentative D call TRBD2 (6 bases). Germline V CDR1 and CDR2: SGHTA, FQGNSA. The length of the CDR3 is 15 residues. Trimming took off 5 bases at V and 5 bases at J, with 15 bases between the two ends. CDR3 in amino acids: CASSPPGLITGELFF. The CDR3 DNA reads TGTGCCAGCAGCCCACCCGGACTAATAACCGGGGAGCTGTTTTTT.

The chain joins TRBV19 to TRBJ1-5, with TRBD1 matching over 8 bases. The germline CDR1 and CDR2 sequences are LNHDA and SQIVND (reference sequence). The V segment lost 5 bases and the J segment 8 bases; nucleotides outside the gene matches: 11. This CDR3 is built from 15 residues. This chain's CDR3 is CASSGGRGQTEPQHF. The DNA of the CDR3 is TGTGCCAGTAGTGGAGGCAGGGGGCAAACGGAGCCCCAGCATTTT.

V gene TRBV4-3 combines with J gene TRBJ2-3, with TRBD2 matching over 7 bases. This CDR3 has 16 residues. CDR1 and CDR2 (germline): LGHNA, YSLEER. After removal of 0 bases from V and 14 bases from J, the junction contained 17 bases not matched to a gene. The chain's CDR3 is CASSQDGRETPLFRYF. In DNA, the CDR3 is TGCGCCAGCAGCCAAGATGGGCGGGAGACCCCCCTGTTCCGGTATTTT.

The rearrangement joins TRBV5-1 to TRBJ2-5, with TRBD2 matching 11 bases. The V segment lost 3 bases and the J segment 2 bases; nucleotides outside the gene matches: 6. Germline V gives CDR1 SGHRS, CDR2 YFSETQ. This CDR3 spans 16 amino acids. The CDR3 DNA is TGCGCCAGCAGCTCACTAGCGGGAGTTCCACAAGAGACCCAGTACTTC. This gives the protein CASSSLAGVPQETQYF.

The chain joins TRBV2 to TRBJ1-6, with 8 nucleotides matching TRBD1. Germline loops: CDR1 SNHLY, CDR2 FYNNEI. The junction had 5 bases not matched to a gene; V was cut back by 3 bases and J by 7 bases. CDR3 length: 15 amino acids. This CDR3 reads CASSDQGARNSPLHF. Here the CDR3 DNA reads TGTGCCAGCAGTGATCAGGGGGCAAGAAATTCACCCCTCCACTTT.

The chain has TRBV7-2 and TRBJ2-2; a weak D match, TRBD2 (5 bases). The CDR3 has 14 amino acids. Trimming pared 4 bases from V and 2 bases from J, leaving 8 bases between. The V gene's germline CDR1 is SGHTA and CDR2 FQGNSA. In DNA form, the CDR3 reads TGTGCCAGCAGCTCGGGATTTAACACCGGGGAGCTGTTTTTT. Translated, it gives CASSSGFNTGELFF.

V usage is TRBV5-1 and J usage is TRBJ1-4, with unresolved D. V lost 0 bases and J 2 bases, leaving 11 bases between the germline ends. The CDR3 length is 16 residues. Germline V gene data show CDR1 as SGHRS and CDR2 as YFSETQ. Here the CDR3 DNA reads TGCGCCAGCAGCTTGGGTGGCTCTCGCACTAATGAAAAACTGTTTTTT. This translates into CASSLGGSRTNEKLFF.

V usage is TRBV12-2 and J usage is TRBJ1-3. TRBV12-2 is an annotated pseudogene. The CDR3 loop spans 20 amino acids. The CDR3 loop is CASRLRRGAVPYRTGNTIYF. The CDR3 region has the DNA TGTGCAAGTCGCTTACGCCGGGGGGCAGTTCCTTACCGGACTGGAAACACCATATATTTT.

The count of this clone is one. The chain is built from TRBV29-1 and TRBJ2-1; D remains ambiguous. Germline V lookup: CDR1 SQVTM, CDR2 ANQGSEA. The ends were cut back, 5 bases at V and 7 bases at J, with 12 bases in the middle. There are 12 residues in the CDR3. As DNA, the CDR3 is TGCAGCGTTCCCCGCGGTTGGAATGAGCAGTTCTTC. This encodes CSVPRGWNEQFF.

This clone was observed once. The rearrangement links TRBV28 to TRBJ2-3; 7 bases agree with TRBD2. Losses at the gene ends were 10 bases for V and 1 base for J; bases not matched to a gene: 11. The germline gives CDR1 MDHEN, CDR2 SYDVKM. The CDR3 sequence is 15 residues long. CDR3 sequence reads: CATYPGAGGTDTQYF. The CDR3, as DNA: TGTGCCACCTACCCCGGGGCGGGAGGCACAGATACGCAGTATTTT.

The genes are TRBV7-2 and TRBJ2-7; 9 bases align to TRBD1. Germline CDR1 reads SGHTA; CDR2 reads FQGNSA. The V gene end was trimmed by 5 bases and the J gene end by 6 bases; junction bases not matched to a gene: 11. The CDR3 is made up of 15 amino acids. The CDR3 DNA sequence: TGTGCCAGCAGCGGTCTCCGGGACAGGGCATCCGAGCAGTACTTC. It encodes CASSGLRDRASEQYF.